This entry features one T cell receptor (beta chain) sequence. The data stem from a study of immune characterization of retroperitoneal liposarcoma. The CDR3 length is 16 residues. J was trimmed by 0 bases and V by 8 bases; bases with no gene match: 10. MiXCR was run by TCRdb on the PCR reads, yielding one entry per CDR3 protein. The sample records 9,500 to 12,000 distinct CDR3 sequences, about a quarter being singletons. Sequencing was done on a sample of tumor tissue. This rearrangement joins TRBV5-3 to TRBJ2-1; 8 positions match TRBD2. TRBV5-3 is an ORF; its function is uncertain. The sequence derives from a female donor with retroperitoneal liposarcoma. The CDR3 DNA reads as TGTGCCAGCAGCCTTCGCAGCGGGAGCTCCTACAATGAGCAGTTCTTC. The encoded protein is CASSLRSGSSYNEQFF.